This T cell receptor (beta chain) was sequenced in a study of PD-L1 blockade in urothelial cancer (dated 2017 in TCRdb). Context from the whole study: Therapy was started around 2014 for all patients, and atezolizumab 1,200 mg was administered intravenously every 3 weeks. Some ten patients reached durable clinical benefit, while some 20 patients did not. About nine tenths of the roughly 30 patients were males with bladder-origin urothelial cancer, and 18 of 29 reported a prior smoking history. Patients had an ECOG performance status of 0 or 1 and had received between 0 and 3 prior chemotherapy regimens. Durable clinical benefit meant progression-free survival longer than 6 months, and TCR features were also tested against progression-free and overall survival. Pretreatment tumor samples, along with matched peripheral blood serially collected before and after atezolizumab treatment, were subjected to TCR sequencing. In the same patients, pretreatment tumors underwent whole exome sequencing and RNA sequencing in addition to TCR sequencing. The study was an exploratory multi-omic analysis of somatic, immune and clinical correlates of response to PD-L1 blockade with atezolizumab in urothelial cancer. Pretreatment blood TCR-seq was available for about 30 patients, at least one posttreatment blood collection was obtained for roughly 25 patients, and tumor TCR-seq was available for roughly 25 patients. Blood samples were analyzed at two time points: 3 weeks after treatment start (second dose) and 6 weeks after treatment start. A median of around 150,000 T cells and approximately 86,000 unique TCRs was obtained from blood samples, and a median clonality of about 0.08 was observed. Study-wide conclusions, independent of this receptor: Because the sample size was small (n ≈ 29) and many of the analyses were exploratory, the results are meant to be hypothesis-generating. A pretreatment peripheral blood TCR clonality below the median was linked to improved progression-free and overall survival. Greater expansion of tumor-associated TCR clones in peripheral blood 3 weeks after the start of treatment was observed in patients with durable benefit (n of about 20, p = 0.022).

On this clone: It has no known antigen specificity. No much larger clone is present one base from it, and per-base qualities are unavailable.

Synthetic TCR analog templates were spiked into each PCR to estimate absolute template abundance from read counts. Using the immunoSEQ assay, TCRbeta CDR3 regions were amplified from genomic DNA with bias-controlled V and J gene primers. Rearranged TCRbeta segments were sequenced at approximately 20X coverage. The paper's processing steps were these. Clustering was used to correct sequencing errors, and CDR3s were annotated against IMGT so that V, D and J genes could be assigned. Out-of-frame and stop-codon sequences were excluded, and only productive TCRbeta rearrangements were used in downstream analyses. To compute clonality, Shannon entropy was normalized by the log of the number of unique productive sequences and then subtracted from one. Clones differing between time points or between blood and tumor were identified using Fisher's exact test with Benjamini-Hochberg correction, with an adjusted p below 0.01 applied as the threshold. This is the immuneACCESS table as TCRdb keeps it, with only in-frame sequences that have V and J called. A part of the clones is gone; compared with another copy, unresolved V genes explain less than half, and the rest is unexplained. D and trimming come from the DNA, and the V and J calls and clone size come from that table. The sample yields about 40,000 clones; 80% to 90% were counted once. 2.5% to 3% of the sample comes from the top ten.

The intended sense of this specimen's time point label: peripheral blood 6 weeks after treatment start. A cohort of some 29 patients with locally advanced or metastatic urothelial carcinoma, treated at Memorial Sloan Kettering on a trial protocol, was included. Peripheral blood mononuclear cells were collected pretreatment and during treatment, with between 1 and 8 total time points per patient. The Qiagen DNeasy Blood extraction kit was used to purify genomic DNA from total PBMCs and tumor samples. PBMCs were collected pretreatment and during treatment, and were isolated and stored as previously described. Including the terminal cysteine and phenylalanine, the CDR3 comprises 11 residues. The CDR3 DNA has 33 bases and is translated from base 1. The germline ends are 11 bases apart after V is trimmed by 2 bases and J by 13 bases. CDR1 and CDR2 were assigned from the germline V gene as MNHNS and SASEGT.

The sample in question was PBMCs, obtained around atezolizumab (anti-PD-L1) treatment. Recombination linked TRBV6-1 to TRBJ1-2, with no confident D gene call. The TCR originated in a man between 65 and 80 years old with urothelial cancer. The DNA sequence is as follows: TGTGCCAGCAGTGAAAGCGGCGGTGGCACCTTC. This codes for CASSESGGGTF.